This passage covers 18 T cell receptor beta chains from one sample sequenced in a study of beta chain features in type 1 diabetes. Expressed TCRB transcripts got sequenced, as all isolated RNA was reverse transcribed. Libraries were prepared by immunoSEQ multiplex PCR; TCRdb keeps only in-frame clonotypes and omits some of them. The sample shows 430,000 or so clones, approximately 10% of them seen only once. The sample taken for sequencing was naive CD4+ T cells from blood. The receptors were gathered from a woman under 30 in good health.

The J gene is TRBJ2-7, the V gene TRBV7-9; TRBD1 might be the D (6 bases). V was shortened by 4 bases and J by 3 bases, with 16 bases between the two germline ends. Germline V gene data show CDR1 as SEHNR and CDR2 as FQNEAQ (reference sequence). The CDR3 totals 15 residues. The CDR3 bases are TGTGCCAGCAGCTCTAACAAGGTGACAGGCTACGAGCAGTACTTC. It specifies CASSSNKVTGYEQYF.

This chain connects TRBV30 to TRBJ1-4, with TRBD1 as a possible D gene (5 bases). Germline lookup yields CDR1 GTSNPN and CDR2 SVGIG (reference sequence). V dropped 1 base and J dropped 8 bases, with 17 bases sitting between them. CDR3 length: 15 residues. In DNA form, the CDR3 reads TGTGCCTGGAGTGCACTTACGGGACTCAACGAAAAACTGTTTTTT. It is translated as CAWSALTGLNEKLFF. Full variable domain (remainder filled in from reference TRBV30 and TRBJ1-4): SQTIHQWPATLVQPVGSPLSLECTVEGTSNPNLYWYRQAAGRGLQLLFYSVGIGQISSEVPQNLSASRPQDRQFILSSKKLLLSDSGFYLCAWSALTGLNEKLFFGSGTQLSVL.

This chain links TRBV18 with TRBJ2-2, with no clear D. Germline loops: CDR1 KGHSH, CDR2 LQKENI. The CDR3 consists of 16 residues. V was pared by 3 bases and J by 1 base, with 12 bases between. In nucleotides, the CDR3 is TGTGCCAGCTCACCGCCCTCTTCCAAGAACACCGGGGAGCTGTTTTTT. Residues: CASSPPSSKNTGELFF.

V usage is TRBV6-5 and J usage is TRBJ2-6; D may be TRBD2 (5 bases). CDR3 size: 16 residues. V gave up 2 bases and J gave up 0 bases, with 8 bases separating them. In germline, CDR1 is MNHEY, CDR2 SVGAGI. The CDR3 protein is CASSYGGSSGANVLTF. The CDR3 DNA reads as TGTGCCAGCAGTTACGGAGGCAGCTCTGGGGCCAACGTCCTGACTTTC.

The chain joins TRBV10-3 to TRBJ1-2, with TRBD1 identical over 7 bases. V gave up 3 bases and J gave up 2 bases; unmatched junction bases: 6. The CDR3 has 15 amino acids. Germline CDR1 is ENHRY and CDR2 is SYGVKD. CDR3 protein: CAISDPGQINYGYTF. For the CDR3, the DNA is TGTGCCATCAGTGACCCGGGACAGATAAACTATGGCTACACCTTC.

This rearrangement joins TRBV9 to TRBJ2-2; D not resolved. From germline, CDR1 is SGDLS and CDR2 YYNGEE. The CDR3 is 16 amino acids. Trimming took off 2 bases at V and 1 base at J, with 12 bases between the two ends. Here the CDR3 DNA reads TGTGCCAGCAGCGTGAGACGTTCGGGGAACACCGGGGAGCTGTTTTTT. Its protein is CASSVRRSGNTGELFF.

This clone appeared a few times. This rearrangement joins TRBV18 to TRBJ1-2; unclear D gene. Trimming stripped 4 bases from V and 4 bases from J, with 19 bases between. The CDR3 runs 16 residues. The germline V gene encodes CDR1 KGHSH and CDR2 LQKENI. In DNA form, the CDR3 reads TGTGCCAGCTCACGAACTCCAGGCCGAGGAGGCTATGGCTACACCTTC. It yields the protein CASSRTPGRGGYGYTF.

In this sample, this clone turned up a few times. The chain uses TRBV10-3 and TRBJ2-7; no clear D. Trimming stripped 8 bases from V and 0 bases from J, with 11 bases between. The CDR3 sequence is 13 residues long. Per the germline V gene, CDR1 is ENHRY and CDR2 is SYGVKD. CDR3 bases: TGTGCCATCGATGGCAGGAGCTCCTACGAGCAGTACGTC. Translating it yields CAIDGRSSYEQYV.

This clone was counted between two and nine times. J is TRBJ2-7 and V is TRBV12-5, with 8 bases aligning to TRBD1. The germline V gene encodes CDR1 LGHNT and CDR2 FRNRAP. After removal of 5 bases from V and 1 base from J, the junction contained 10 bases not matched to a gene. The length of the CDR3 is 16 residues. As DNA, the CDR3 is TGTGCTAGTGGTAAGAGACCGGGACAGGATTCCTACGAGCAGTACTTC. Protein sequence: CASGKRPGQDSYEQYF.

The sample holds a few counts of this clone. The chain recombines TRBV7-9 with TRBJ2-4; D remains unclear. CDR1 SEHNR and CDR2 FQNEAQ come from the germline V gene (reference sequence). The V end lost 5 bases, the J end lost 0 bases, and 8 bases lay between the germline ends. The length of the CDR3 is 14 residues. DNA for the CDR3: TGTGCCAGCAGCAGCGAGCTAGCCAAAAACATTCAGTACTTC. This codes for CASSSELAKNIQYF.

The V call is TRBV7-9, the J call TRBJ2-3, with D perhaps matching TRBD1 (5 bases). The V gene lost 3 bases and the J gene lost 2 bases, with 18 bases spanning the gap. CDR3 length equals 17 residues. CDR1 and CDR2 (germline): SEHNR, FQNEAQ (reference sequence). The CDR3 sequence is CASSFRGIGVNTDTQYF. In DNA, the CDR3 is TGTGCCAGCAGCTTCCGCGGTATAGGGGTGAACACAGATACGCAGTATTTT.

The J gene is TRBJ2-7, the V gene TRBV28; 9 bases are shared with TRBD1. This CDR3 spans 14 amino acids. The J segment lost 3 bases and the V segment lost 2 bases, leaving 2 bases of the junction unmatched. Germline V CDR1 and CDR2: MDHEN, SYDVKM. CDR3 sequence reads: CASSLGTGIYEQYV. For the CDR3, the DNA is TGTGCCAGCAGTTTAGGGACAGGGATCTACGAGCAGTACGTC.

The V gene is TRBV19, the J gene TRBJ2-3; D uncertain. The germline CDR1 and CDR2 sequences are LNHDA and SQIVND (reference sequence). This CDR3 has 15 amino acids. V was cut by 4 bases and J by 0 bases, with 11 bases left in between. Here the CDR3 DNA reads TGTGCCAGTAGTACGAACTGGGCTAGCACAGATACGCAGTATTTT. Protein: CASSTNWASTDTQYF.

The rearrangement links TRBV2 to TRBJ1-5; D is unclear. V lost 5 bases and J lost 4, with 12 bases in between. In germline, CDR1 is SNHLY, CDR2 FYNNEI. This CDR3 spans 14 amino acids. CDR3 DNA: TGTGCCAGCAGTACTAGGAACCTAAATCAGCCCCAGCATTTT. Translated, it gives CASSTRNLNQPQHF.

This clone has only a few counts. The genes are TRBV7-9 and TRBJ2-7, with 12 bases aligning to TRBD2. The CDR3 has 14 amino acids. The germline V gene has CDR1 SEHNR and CDR2 FQNEAQ (reference sequence). V lost 7 bases, J lost 3 bases, and 4 bases stayed unmatched. The CDR3 nucleotides read TGTGCCAGCACGACTAGCGGGGGAAACTACGAGCAGTACTTC. Translated: CASTTSGGNYEQYF. Drawing the rest from reference TRBV7-9 and TRBJ2-7, the complete variable domain is DTGVSQNPRHKITKRGQNVTFRCDPISEHNRLYWYRQTLGQGPEFLTYFQNEAQLEKSRLLSDRFSAERPKGSFSTLEIQRTEQGDSAMYLCASTTSGGNYEQYFGPGTRLTVT.

Points on this clone: Other DNA sequences of this sample code for an identical CDR3. The V and J genes are TRBV5-1 and TRBJ2-3, with D unresolved. This CDR3 contains 13 residues. Germline V gene data show CDR1 as SGHRS and CDR2 as YFSETQ. Trimming cost V 0 bases and J 3 bases, with 5 bases left between them. The CDR3 sequence is CASSLGQTDTQYF. CDR3 DNA: TGCGCCAGCAGCTTGGGGCAGACAGATACGCAGTATTTT.

In this sample, this clone turned up a few times. The chain carries TRBV7-2 and TRBJ2-5; 7 bases map to TRBD2. The CDR3 sequence is 16 residues long. Trimming cost V 5 bases and J 2 bases; bases outside gene matches: 11. Germline lookup yields CDR1 SGHTA and CDR2 FQGNSA. The CDR3 nucleotides are TGTGCCAGCAGCACCGGGGGTGCGGGGGTTCAAGAGACCCAGTACTTC. Translated: CASSTGGAGVQETQYF.

The table lists this clone with a few counts. The chain joins TRBV4-1 to TRBJ2-7; D remains ambiguous. Per the germline V gene, CDR1 is MGHRA and CDR2 is YSYEKL. This CDR3 is built from 12 residues. V dropped 3 bases and J dropped 6 bases, with 9 bases sitting between them. For the CDR3, the DNA is TGCGCCAGCAGCCAGACCGCCCCCGAGCAGTACGTC. This sequence encodes CASSQTAPEQYV.